The clone carrying this T cell receptor beta chain is a singleton in its sample. This sample stems from a study of shared clonotypes between healthy human individuals. CD45RO negativity and positive selection for CCR7 defined naive CD8 cells, a population that excluded terminally differentiated effector memory CD45RA+ cells. With V trimmed by 8 bases and J by 5 bases, 26 bases remained unmatched. Germline V gives CDR1 MNHEY, CDR2 SMNVEV (reference sequence). This CDR3 region has 20 residues. TCRdb's table, derived via immunoSEQ multiplex PCR, lists solely in-frame clones and lacks some. The sample has more than 2 million clones; about 93% are singletons.

The chain employs TRBV27 and TRBJ2-1, with 8 bases lining up with TRBD2. This sequence was found in a man between 18 and 35 years old in good health. Some clones in this sample may be carry-over from other donors' samples. The sequenced material came from naive CD8+ T cells from PBMCs. In DNA, the CDR3 is TGTGCCAGCCTGGGGTTCGTAGTTAGCGGGATCAACCAAAAAAACAATGAGCAGTTCTTC. This translates into CASLGFVVSGINQKNNEQFF.